Given below is one T cell receptor beta chain in context. The antigen is unknown. Germline V gene sequence: CDR1 MNHEY, CDR2 SMNVEV (reference sequence). The CDR3 is 19 residues long. Trimming stripped 2 bases from V and 0 bases from J, with 21 bases between. This record comes from a study of shared clonotypes between healthy human individuals. For the study at large: Plates per donor: three CD4 naive, three CD4 memory, two CD8 naive, one CD8 memory. Findings of the study overall: It was the few donors that limited the genetic and exposure-history diversity represented. On the whole, naive subsets had larger estimated richness than memory subsets had.

Original methodology: Junction-only sequences without quality scores came from ImmunoSEQ, so filtering differed. Generated by immunoSEQ multiplex PCR, the TCRdb table keeps only in-frame clones and is missing some. That table gives V, J and clone size, and the DNA gave D and trimming. This table has more than 1,200,000 clones, about 98.5% appearing once. The receptor comes from a man between 25 and 39 years old in good health. The chain couples TRBV27 to TRBJ2-3; D unclear. Sequencing was done on a sample of naive CD4+ T cells sorted from blood. Subset meaning: CD45RA+ positively selected. CDR3 in DNA: TGTGCCAGCAGTTTAAGGATACCTGAAACTTATTCTAGCACAGATACGCAGTATTTT. Translating it yields CASSLRIPETYSSTDTQYF.